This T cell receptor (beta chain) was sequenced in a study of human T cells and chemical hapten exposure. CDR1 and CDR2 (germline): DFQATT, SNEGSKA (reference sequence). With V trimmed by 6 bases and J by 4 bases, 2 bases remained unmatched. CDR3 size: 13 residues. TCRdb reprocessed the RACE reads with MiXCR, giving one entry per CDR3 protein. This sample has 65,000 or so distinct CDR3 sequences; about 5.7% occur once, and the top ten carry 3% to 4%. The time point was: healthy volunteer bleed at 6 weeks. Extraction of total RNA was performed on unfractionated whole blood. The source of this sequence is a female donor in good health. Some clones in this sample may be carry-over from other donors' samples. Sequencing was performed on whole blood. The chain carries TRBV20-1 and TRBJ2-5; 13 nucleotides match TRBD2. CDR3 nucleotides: TGCAGTGCCGGACTAGCGGGAGTAGAGACCCAGTACTTC. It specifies CSAGLAGVETQYF.